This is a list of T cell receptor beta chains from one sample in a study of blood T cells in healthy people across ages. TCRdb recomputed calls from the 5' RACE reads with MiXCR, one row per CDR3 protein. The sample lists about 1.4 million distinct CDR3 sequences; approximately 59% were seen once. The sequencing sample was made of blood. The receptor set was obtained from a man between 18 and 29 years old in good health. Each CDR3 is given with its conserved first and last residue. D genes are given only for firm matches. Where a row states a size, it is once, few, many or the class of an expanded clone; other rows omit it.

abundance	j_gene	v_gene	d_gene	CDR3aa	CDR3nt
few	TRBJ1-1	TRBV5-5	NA	CASSPTILMNTEAFF	TGTGCCAGCAGCCCGACAATTTTGATGAACACTGAAGCTTTCTTT
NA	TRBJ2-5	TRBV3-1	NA	CASSQVEIETQYF	TGTGCCAGCAGCCAAGTCGAAATTGAGACCCAGTACTTC
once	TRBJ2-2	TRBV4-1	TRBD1	CASSPQGVTGELFF	TGCGCCAGCAGCCCCCAGGGGGTGACCGGGGAGCTGTTTTTT
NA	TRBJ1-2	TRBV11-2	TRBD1	CASSLIYRGRDYGYTF	TGTGCCAGCAGCTTAATATACAGGGGGAGGGACTATGGCTACACCTTC
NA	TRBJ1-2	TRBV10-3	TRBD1	CAISLGQGDYGYTF	TGTGCCATCAGTCTAGGACAGGGCGACTATGGCTACACCTTC
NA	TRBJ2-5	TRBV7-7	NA	CASSPTAAVKETQYF	TGTGCTAGCAGCCCTACCGCCGCAGTAAAAGAGACCCAGTACTTC
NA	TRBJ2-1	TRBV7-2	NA	CASTPSPSNRDRNEQFF	TGTGCCAGCACCCCGTCCCCCTCCAACCGCGATAGGAATGAGCAGTTCTTC
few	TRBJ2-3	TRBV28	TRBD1	CASSPRDRAIDVDTQYF	TGTGCCAGCAGTCCCCGGGACAGGGCTATCGATGTGGATACGCAGTATTTT
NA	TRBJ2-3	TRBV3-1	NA	CASSQVTPTQGPYF	TGTGCCAGCAGCCAAGTCACCCCCACCCAGGGTCCGTATTTT
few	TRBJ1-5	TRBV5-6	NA	CASSFFGGYAKQPQHF	TGTGCCAGCAGCTTTTTTGGTGGGTACGCAAAGCAGCCCCAGCATTTT
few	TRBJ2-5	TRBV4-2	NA	CASSQGQPQETQYF	TGTGCCAGCAGCCAAGGACAGCCCCAAGAGACCCAGTACTTC
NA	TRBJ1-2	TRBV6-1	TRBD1	CASAKDRDRVNYGYTF	TGTGCCAGCGCCAAGGACCGGGACAGGGTTAACTATGGCTACACCTTC
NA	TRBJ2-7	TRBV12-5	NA	CASGLGGFHEQYF	TGTGCTAGTGGTCTGGGGGGCTTCCACGAGCAGTACTTC
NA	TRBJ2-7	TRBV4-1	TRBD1	CASSPDRGIRYNEQYF	TGCGCCAGCAGCCCAGACAGGGGGATAAGGTACAATGAGCAGTACTTC
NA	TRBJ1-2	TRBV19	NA	CASREPTYGYTF	TGTGCCAGTAGGGAACCTACCTATGGCTACACCTTC
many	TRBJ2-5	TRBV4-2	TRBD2	CASSQDGRGTQETQYF	TGTGCCAGCAGCCAAGATGGGCGGGGGACCCAAGAGACCCAGTACTTC
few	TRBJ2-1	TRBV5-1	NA	CASSLVLRVSYNEQFF	TGCGCCAGCAGCTTGGTACTAAGGGTCTCCTACAACGAGCAGTTCTTC
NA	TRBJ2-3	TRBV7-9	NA	CASSPPVAATQYF	TGTGCCAGCAGCCCACCCGTAGCGGCCACGCAGTATTTT
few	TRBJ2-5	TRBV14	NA	CASSPLDAYQETQYF	TGTGCCAGCAGCCCACTTGATGCCTACCAAGAGACCCAGTACTTC
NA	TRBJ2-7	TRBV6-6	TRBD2	CASSTFLAGVSYEQYF	TGTGCCAGCAGTACCTTTCTAGCGGGGGTCTCCTACGAGCAGTACTTC
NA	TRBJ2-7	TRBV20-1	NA	CSASREQLTSYEQYF	TGCAGTGCTAGTCGCGAGCAGCTCACTTCCTACGAGCAGTACTTC
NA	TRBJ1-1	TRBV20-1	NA	CSATPYMNTEAFF	TGCAGTGCTACCCCTTATATGAACACTGAAGCTTTCTTT
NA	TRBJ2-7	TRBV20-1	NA	CSAPTRKSSYNEQYF	TGCAGTGCCCCGACGAGGAAGAGCTCCTACAATGAGCAGTACTTC
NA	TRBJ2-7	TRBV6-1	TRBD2	CASSSSGLAGTNEQYF	TGTGCCAGCAGCTCGTCAGGGCTAGCGGGGACCAATGAGCAGTACTTC
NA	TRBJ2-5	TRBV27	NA	CASSLNPPGTQYF	TGTGCCAGCAGTTTAAACCCCCCGGGGACCCAGTACTTC
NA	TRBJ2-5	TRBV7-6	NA	CASRRDLNQGTQYF	TGTGCCAGCAGACGGGACCTCAACCAAGGGACCCAGTACTTC
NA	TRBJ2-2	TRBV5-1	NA	CASTMTVGELFF	TGCGCCAGCACTATGACAGTTGGGGAGCTGTTTTTT
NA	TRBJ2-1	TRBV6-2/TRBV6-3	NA	CASSYSWRGPKYNEQFF	TGTGCCAGCAGTTACAGCTGGAGGGGACCAAAGTACAATGAGCAGTTCTTC
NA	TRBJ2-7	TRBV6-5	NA	CASSDSSTGQYF	TGTGCCAGCAGCGACTCATCTACGGGGCAGTACTTC
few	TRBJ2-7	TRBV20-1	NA	CSARPSDWTSYEQYF	TGCAGTGCTAGACCTAGTGACTGGACCTCCTACGAGCAGTACTTC
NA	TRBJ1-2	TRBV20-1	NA	CSARVSQGHGYTF	TGCAGTGCTAGAGTAAGCCAGGGCCATGGCTACACCTTC
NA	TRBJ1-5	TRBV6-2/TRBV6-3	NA	CASSQKGPQHF	TGTGCCAGCAGTCAAAAAGGGCCCCAGCATTTT
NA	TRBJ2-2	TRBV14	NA	CASSQALRRNTGELFF	TGTGCCAGCAGCCAAGCCCTGCGGAGGAACACCGGGGAGCTGTTTTTT
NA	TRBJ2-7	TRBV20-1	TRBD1	CSARPDRGKRYEQYF	TGCAGTGCTAGGCCCGACAGGGGTAAAAGGTACGAGCAGTACTTC
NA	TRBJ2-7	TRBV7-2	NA	CASNLEFWPKASYEQYF	TGTGCCAGCAACTTAGAGTTTTGGCCAAAAGCCTCCTACGAGCAGTACTTC
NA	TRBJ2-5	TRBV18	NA	CASSPGAGQEQYF	TGTGCCAGCTCACCCGGGGCAGGCCAAGAGCAGTACTTC
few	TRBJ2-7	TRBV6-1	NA	CASSASTGSYNEQYF	TGTGCCAGCAGTGCGAGTACCGGCTCCTACAATGAGCAGTACTTC
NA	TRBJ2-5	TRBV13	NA	CASSDRLEETQYF	TGTGCCAGCAGCGATAGACTAGAAGAGACCCAGTACTTC
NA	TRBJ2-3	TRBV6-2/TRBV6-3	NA	CASSHRGLITDTQYF	TGTGCCAGCAGCCACAGGGGACTTATAACAGATACGCAGTATTTT
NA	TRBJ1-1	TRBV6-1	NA	CASKEGIEAEAFF	TGTGCCAGCAAGGAAGGTATTGAGGCTGAAGCTTTCTTT
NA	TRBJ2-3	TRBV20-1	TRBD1	CSATLGQGESDTQYF	TGCAGTGCTACCCTGGGACAGGGTGAGTCAGATACGCAGTATTTT
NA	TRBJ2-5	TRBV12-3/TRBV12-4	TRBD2	CASSFHGLGRETQYF	TGTGCCAGCAGTTTCCATGGGCTCGGGAGGGAGACCCAGTACTTC